One and the same sample provided the 21 T cell receptor beta chains below, sequenced in a study of T cell responses to AZD1222 COVID-19 vaccine. The table came from immunoSEQ multiplex PCR; TCRdb's copy has only in-frame clones and leaves some out. The sample lists 100,000 to 130,000 clones, about 90% occurring once. The input for sequencing was peripheral blood, taken on day 0 of AZD1222 vaccination. These receptor sequences come from an adult in good health.

In its sample, this clone was seen once. The chain recombines TRBV28 with TRBJ1-2; no reliable D call. V was cut by 3 bases and J by 0 bases, with 11 bases left in between. Germline V gene sequence: CDR1 MDHEN, CDR2 SYDVKM. The CDR3 runs 15 residues. CDR3 DNA: TGTGCCAGCAGTTTGGCGGAGGCAGCTAACTATGGCTACACCTTC. It specifies CASSLAEAANYGYTF.

V is TRBV24-1 and J is TRBJ1-2, with a weak D call TRBD1 (5 bases). V lost 5 bases and J 4 bases, leaving 16 bases between the germline ends. This CDR3 spans 15 amino acids. Germline CDR1 reads KGHDR; CDR2 reads SFDVKD. CDR3 residues: CATSGGTPQGYGYTF. CDR3 coding DNA: TGTGCCACCAGTGGGGGGACTCCGCAGGGCTATGGCTACACCTTC.

This clone was counted only a few times. J is TRBJ1-2 and V is TRBV4-1, with TRBD1 as a possible D gene (5 bases). CDR3 length equals 15 residues. CDR1 is MGHRA, CDR2 YSYEKL, per germline. V was shortened by 0 bases and J by 8 bases, with 16 bases between the two germline ends. Written as DNA, the CDR3 is TGCGCCAGCAGCCAAGATCGGGGGTCCCGTTTAGGCTACACCTTC. Translation: CASSQDRGSRLGYTF.

The V and J genes are TRBV10-1 and TRBJ1-2; D unclear. The CDR3 has 13 amino acids. V gave up 1 base and J gave up 8 bases, with 11 bases separating them. Germline loops: CDR1 WNHNN, CDR2 SYGVQD (reference sequence). CDR3: CASSECYRAGYTF. CDR3 nucleotides: TGCGCCAGCAGTGAGTGTTACAGAGCAGGCTACACCTTC.

V gene TRBV5-4 combines with J gene TRBJ2-7, with 8 bases aligning to TRBD1. In germline, CDR1 is SGHNT, CDR2 YYREEE (reference sequence). The CDR3 runs to 14 residues. V trimming: 4 bases; J trimming: 4 bases; junction bases outside the gene matches: 7. CDR3 nucleotide sequence: TGTGCCAGCAGCGGTACCACAGGGGGGTACGAGCAGTACTTC. It encodes CASSGTTGGYEQYF.

The V and J genes are TRBV7-9 and TRBJ1-1; D is undetermined. The CDR3 is 13 amino acids. Trimming took 3 bases from V and 6 from J, leaving 11 bases between them. Germline-derived CDR1 and CDR2 are SEHNR and FQNEAQ (reference sequence). This CDR3 reads CASSFEWTAEAFF. As DNA, the CDR3 is TGTGCCAGCAGCTTCGAATGGACGGCTGAAGCTTTCTTT.

The V call is TRBV27, the J call TRBJ1-2; D is uncertain. V was trimmed by 1 base and J by 0 bases, leaving 9 bases between them. This CDR3 is built from 15 residues. Germline V gives CDR1 MNHEY, CDR2 SMNVEV (reference sequence). CDR3 DNA sequence: TGTGCCAGCAGTTTATACTCCAGAGCTAACTATGGCTACACCTTC. This encodes CASSLYSRANYGYTF.

The chain carries TRBV15 and TRBJ1-5, with a tentative D call TRBD1 (5 bases). Germline lookup yields CDR1 LNHNV and CDR2 YYDKDF (reference sequence). The length of the CDR3 is 14 residues. The V end lost 3 bases, the J end lost 6 bases, and 12 bases lay between the germline ends. The CDR3 bases are TGTGCCACCAGCAGGAAACGGGGGGGTCAGCCCCAGCATTTT. This gives the protein CATSRKRGGQPQHF.

This rearrangement joins TRBV4-3 to TRBJ1-2; D is unresolved. CDR3 length: 15 amino acids. V was clipped by 1 base and J by 4 bases, with 13 bases between them. In germline, CDR1 is LGHNA, CDR2 YSLEER. CDR3 nucleotide sequence: TGCGCCAGCAGCCAAGCGAGAGGAGGTAGCTATGGCTACACCTTC. Amino acid sequence: CASSQARGGSYGYTF.

The chain links TRBV7-2 to TRBJ1-5; 10 bases match TRBD1. The CDR3 spans 14 residues. Germline V gene data show CDR1 as SGHTA and CDR2 as FQGNSA. With V trimmed by 3 bases and J by 8 bases, 4 bases remained unmatched. As DNA, the CDR3 is TGTGCCAGCAGCTTGACAGGGGGCTTAGAGCCCCAGCATTTT. The encoded protein is CASSLTGGLEPQHF.

Only a few counts were recorded for this clone. The CDR3: CASSLQSTGELFF. CDR3 in DNA: TGTGCCAGCAGCTTGCAGAGCACCGGGGAGCTGTTTTTT. The chain links TRBV7-9 to TRBJ2-2, with no clear D. The CDR3 extends over 13 amino acids. V was shortened by 3 bases and J by 4 bases, with 6 bases between the two germline ends. Germline V lookup: CDR1 SEHNR, CDR2 FQNEAQ (reference sequence).

This clone was detected once. The chain uses TRBV30 and TRBJ2-7, with no clear D. The CDR3 consists of 15 residues. With 0 bases removed from V and 2 bases from J, the gap between germline ends came to 14 bases. Germline CDR1 is GTSNPN and CDR2 is SVGIG (reference sequence). The CDR3 sequence is CAWSVRVNWAYEQYF. The CDR3 DNA sequence: TGTGCCTGGAGTGTACGCGTTAATTGGGCCTACGAGCAGTACTTC.

The genes are TRBV7-3 and TRBJ2-7, with 8 positions matching TRBD1. V lost 5 bases to trimming and J lost 2 bases; unmatched junction nucleotides: 8. CDR1 SGHTA and CDR2 FQGTGA come from the germline V gene. CDR3 length: 15 residues. Written as DNA, the CDR3 is TGTGCCAGCAGCCCCGCCGGGACAGGACCCTACGAGCAGTACTTC. Protein product: CASSPAGTGPYEQYF.

The chain recombines TRBV4-3 with TRBJ2-1; D might be TRBD1 (6 bases). CDR1 and CDR2 (germline): LGHNA, YSLEER. The CDR3 is 17 residues long. Trimming left V 0 bases short and J 5 bases short, with 17 bases between. CDR3 in DNA: TGCGCCAGCAGCCAAGATGTTGGGACACGAGCCAACAATGAGCAGTTCTTC. Translated, it gives CASSQDVGTRANNEQFF.

The rearrangement uses TRBV10-3 and TRBJ2-7; TRBD1 might be the D (6 bases). The CDR3 sequence is 15 residues long. The V gene lost 8 bases and the J gene lost 12 bases, with 29 bases spanning the gap. Germline lookup yields CDR1 ENHRY and CDR2 SYGVKD. The CDR3 coding sequence is TGTGCCATCGGAACGAGGGGGAGAGGGGACGCCCAGACGTACTTC. It codes for CAIGTRGRGDAQTYF.

The V and J genes are TRBV5-4 and TRBJ1-2; TRBD1 is a possible D gene (6 bases). There are 15 residues in the CDR3. V was clipped by 0 bases and J by 4 bases, with 13 bases between them. CDR1 and CDR2 (germline): SGHNT, YYREEE (reference sequence). CDR3 bases: TGTGCCAGCAGCTTGGTTACAGGGCGTCCCTATGGCTACACCTTC. This codes for CASSLVTGRPYGYTF.

The rearrangement joins TRBV18 to TRBJ1-4; D is uncertain. V lost 3 bases and J lost 3, with 23 bases in between. The CDR3 is 19 amino acids. CDR1 KGHSH and CDR2 LQKENI come from the germline V gene. The chain's CDR3 is CASSPEVQRKDGSNEKLFF. In DNA form, the CDR3 reads TGTGCCAGCTCACCGGAAGTCCAAAGAAAGGATGGATCTAATGAAAAACTGTTTTTT.

Worth noting for this clone: One end of the junction fails to match germline, which may point to a read error. The genes are TRBV30 and TRBJ1-4; D is undetermined. The CDR3 loop spans 14 amino acids. Germline V gene data show CDR1 as GTSNPN and CDR2 as SVGIG (reference sequence). The CDR3 coding sequence is TGTGCCGGGAGCGGGTTCAGAGGTAATGAAAAACTGTTTTTT. This sequence encodes CAGSGFRGNEKLFF.

The chain carries TRBV9 and TRBJ1-6; D is perhaps TRBD1 (6 bases). Germline values: CDR1 SGDLS, CDR2 YYNGEE. This CDR3 spans 15 amino acids. Trimming took off 3 bases at V and 9 bases at J, with 16 bases between the two ends. As DNA, the CDR3 is TGTGCCAGCAGCGGCGGACAGCCCGGGAGTTCACCCCTCCACTTT. Translated: CASSGGQPGSSPLHF.

The chain links TRBV19 to TRBJ2-2; tentative D call: TRBD2 (5 bases). Looked up from germline, CDR1 is LNHDA and CDR2 is SQIVND (reference sequence). The CDR3 is made up of 15 amino acids. V was pared by 4 bases and J by 2 bases, with 11 bases between. CDR3 region: CASSREGTNTGELFF. CDR3 nucleotide sequence: TGTGCCAGTAGTAGAGAGGGAACCAACACCGGGGAGCTGTTTTTT.

This chain connects TRBV5-5 to TRBJ1-4, with a tentative D call TRBD1 (5 bases). Per the germline V gene, CDR1 is SGHKS and CDR2 is YYEKEE (reference sequence). The CDR3 is 16 amino acids. Trimming cost V 0 bases and J 7 bases, with 16 bases left between them. CDR3 residues: CASSLGARGEVEKLFF. CDR3 DNA sequence: TGTGCCAGCAGCTTGGGGGCTAGGGGAGAGGTTGAAAAACTGTTTTTT.